This TCR beta chain was profiled in a study of blood T cell repertoires in COVID-19 (dated by TCRdb to 2018 to 2020). Some background on the complete study: Collaborator samples came from the United States, Italy and Spain and covered acute and convalescent phases of COVID-19. The material from the prospective study consisted of cDNA or gDNA derived from T cells, B-cell-depleted T cells, or PBMCs. The dataset comprised deeply sampled blood TCRbeta repertoires from subjects exposed to, actively infected with, or recovered from COVID-19. A freely available public database, intended as a resource for researchers studying the immune response to SARS-CoV-2, is where the repertoires were released. The samples were drawn from the first 160 participants of the ongoing ImmuneRACE study and from under 1,500 subjects provided by 6 global collaborators. The sample metadata nearly always contained a de-identified subject ID, COVID-19 status, age in years and sex. Where available, HLA class I and class II types were taken from metadata supplied by the sample provider and were not determined by assay-based typing.

A note on this clone: Its target antigen remains unknown. Per-base quality was not reported, and no clone a single base away is much larger than it.

Study-level results and caveats: The quantity of clinical and demographic metadata differed by source and by participant and was supplied without curation.

TCRbeta CDR3 regions were amplified from genomic DNA by means of the immunoSEQ Assay, a bias-controlled multiplex PCR. Under the source paper's analysis protocol: Within the assay, amplification of reference gene primers was used to estimate how many nucleated cells each sample contained. To quantify the absolute abundance of each unique TCRbeta CDR3 rearrangement, sequence reads were collapsed and filtered. For each sample, productive Simpson clonality was calculated as the square root of Simpson's diversity index over productive rearrangements. What TCRdb holds here is the immuneACCESS table cut down to in-frame rearrangements. Part of the clones is not present; checked against another copy, under half of the missing clones reflect an unresolved V gene, and the others are unexplained. V and J calls and clone size follow that table, whereas D and trimming were derived from the DNA. Counted in this sample were about 420,000 clones; 80% to 90% of them appeared once. The biggest ten clones account for 0.7% to 0.85% of the sample.

The junction shows trimming of 0 bases on V and 7 bases on J, and the gene matches do not reach 17 bases of it. CDR1 and CDR2, per the germline V gene, are SGHAT and FQNNGV. CDR3 length: 20 amino acids, cysteine to phenylalanine. Only the CDR3 DNA is retained, 60 bases long and in frame from the first base. One collaborating source in Seattle enrolled patients while the patients were actively infected and followed the patients over time throughout the course of disease. Whole blood was collected in K2EDTA tubes by collaborating institutions according to the institutions' own protocols. For TCRbeta analysis, collaborators shipped samples in one of three forms: frozen whole blood, isolated PBMCs, or DNA extracted from either of those sample types.

This TCR was sampled from a man aged 18 to 30 with COVID-19, enrolled during active disease. Sequenced: peripheral blood. This sequence uses TRBV11-2 and TRBJ1-4, with 10 junctional bases fitting TRBD1. At the DNA level, the sequence is TGTGCCAGCAGCTTAGATGGATCAGACAGGGGGCAAAGAGAGGGTGAAAAACTGTTTTTT. It is translated as CASSLDGSDRGQREGEKLFF.